This T cell receptor beta chain was found in a study of blood T cell repertoires in COVID-19. The overall study: Both acute and convalescent COVID-19 samples were obtained from the United States, Italy and Spain. Sample material is recorded as cDNA or gDNA derived from T cells, B-cell-depleted T cells, or PBMCs.

Looked up from germline, CDR1 is SNHLY and CDR2 is FYNNEI. V dropped 9 bases and J dropped 1; count of bases not matched to a gene: 2. The CDR3 is made up of 13 amino acids. Enrolled during active infection, Seattle patients were then followed longitudinally. Per the authors' pipeline: Reference gene primer amplification gave estimated nucleated cell counts. Sequencing was performed with immunoSEQ multiplex PCR; in TCRdb, only in-frame clones are kept and a portion is missing. The V and J calls and clone size come from that table; D and trimming were worked out from the DNA. Among 270,000 or so clones listed, 85% to 90% were seen once.

The rearrangement joins TRBV2 to TRBJ2-2; 7 bases align to TRBD1. The clonotype was recovered from a woman aged 55 to 70 with COVID-19, enrolled during active disease. The sample taken for sequencing was peripheral blood. CDR3 amino acids: CARGTVNTGELFF. Written as DNA, the CDR3 is TGTGCCAGAGGGACAGTGAACACCGGGGAGCTGTTTTTT.